Reported below is one TCR beta chain. Its antigen is not known. The protocol was immunoSEQ multiplex PCR, while the TCRdb copy is restricted to in-frame clones and leaves out a portion. The sample records more than 90,000 clones, 85% to 95% being singletons. These data belong to a study of siplizumab effects on memory and regulatory T cells. The CDR3 consists of 14 residues. Trimming stripped 5 bases from V and 4 bases from J, with 14 bases between. The V gene's germline CDR1 is LNHDA and CDR2 SQIVND (reference sequence). Broader study findings: Significant reduction of alloreactive sequences traceable to unstimulated CD4+ memory cells was observed with siplizumab. Siplizumab gave mappable alloreactive CD4+ clones an average Treg-derived fraction of about 69%, against around 27% in controls. Alloreactive clones mapping to unstimulated subsets formed only a minor fraction. Most proliferating CD4+ or CD8+ clones, roughly 75-95%, had no naive or memory assignment.

The chain couples TRBV19 to TRBJ1-2; tentatively, D is TRBD1 (6 bases). The receptor was derived from a human donor in good health. The material sequenced was non-Treg CD4+ T cells sorted from blood. The CDR3 spells CASSVPGEVYGYTF. In DNA form, the CDR3 reads TGTGCCAGTAGTGTCCCAGGGGAGGTCTATGGCTACACCTTC.